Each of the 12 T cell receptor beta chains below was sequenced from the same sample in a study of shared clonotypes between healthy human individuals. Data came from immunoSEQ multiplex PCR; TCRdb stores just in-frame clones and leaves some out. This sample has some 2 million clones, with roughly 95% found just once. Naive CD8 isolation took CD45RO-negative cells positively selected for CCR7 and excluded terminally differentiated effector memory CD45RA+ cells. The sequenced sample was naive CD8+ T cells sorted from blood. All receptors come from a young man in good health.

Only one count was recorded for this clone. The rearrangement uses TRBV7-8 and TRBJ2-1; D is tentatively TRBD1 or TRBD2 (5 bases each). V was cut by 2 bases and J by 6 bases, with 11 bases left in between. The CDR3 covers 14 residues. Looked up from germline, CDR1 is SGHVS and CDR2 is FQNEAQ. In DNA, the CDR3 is TGTGCCAGCAGCTTAACAACTGGGGGCAATGAGCAGTTCTTC. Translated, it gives CASSLTTGGNEQFF.

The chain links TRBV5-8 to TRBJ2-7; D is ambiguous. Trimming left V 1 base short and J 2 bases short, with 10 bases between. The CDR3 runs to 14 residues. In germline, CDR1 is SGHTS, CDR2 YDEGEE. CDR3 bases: TGTGCCAGCAGCTTGAGTGTGATTACCTACGAGCAGTACTTC. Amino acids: CASSLSVITYEQYF. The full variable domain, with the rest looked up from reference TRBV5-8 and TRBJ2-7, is EAGVTQSPTHLIKTRGQQATLRCSPISGHTSVYWYQQALGLGLQFLLWYDEGEERNRGNFPPRFSGRQFPNYSSELNVNALELEDSALYLCASSLSVITYEQYFGPGTRLTVT.

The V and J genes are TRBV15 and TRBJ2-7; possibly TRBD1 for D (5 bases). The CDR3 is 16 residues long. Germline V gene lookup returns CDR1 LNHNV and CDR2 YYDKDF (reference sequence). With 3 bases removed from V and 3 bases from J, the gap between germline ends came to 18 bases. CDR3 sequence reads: CATSRAGPSQGYEQYF. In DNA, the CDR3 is TGTGCCACCAGCAGGGCCGGGCCTAGTCAGGGCTACGAGCAGTACTTC.

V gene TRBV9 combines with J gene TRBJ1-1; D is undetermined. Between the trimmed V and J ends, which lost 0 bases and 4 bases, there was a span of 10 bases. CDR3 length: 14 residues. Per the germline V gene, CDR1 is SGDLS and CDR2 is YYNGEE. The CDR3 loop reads CASSVVPLGTEAFF. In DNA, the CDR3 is TGTGCCAGCAGCGTAGTTCCCTTGGGCACTGAAGCTTTCTTT.

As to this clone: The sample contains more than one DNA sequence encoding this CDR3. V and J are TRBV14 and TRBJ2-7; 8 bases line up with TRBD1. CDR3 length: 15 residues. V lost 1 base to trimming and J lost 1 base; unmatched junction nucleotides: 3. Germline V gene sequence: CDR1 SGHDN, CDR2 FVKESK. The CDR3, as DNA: TGTGCCAGCAGCCAAGGGACAGGGCCGTCCTACGAGCAGTACTTC. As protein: CASSQGTGPSYEQYF.

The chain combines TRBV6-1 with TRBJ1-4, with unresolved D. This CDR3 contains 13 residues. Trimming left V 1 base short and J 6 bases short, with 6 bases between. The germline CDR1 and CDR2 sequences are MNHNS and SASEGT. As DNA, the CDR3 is TGTGCCAGCAGTGAAGTGTCCGATGAAAAACTGTTTTTT. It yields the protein CASSEVSDEKLFF.

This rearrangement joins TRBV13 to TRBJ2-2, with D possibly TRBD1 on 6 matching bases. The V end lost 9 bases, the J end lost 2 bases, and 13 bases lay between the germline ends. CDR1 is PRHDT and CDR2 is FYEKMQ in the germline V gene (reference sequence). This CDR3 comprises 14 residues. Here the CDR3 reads CASRQVDNTGELFF. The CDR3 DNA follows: TGTGCCAGTCGACAGGTCGACAACACCGGGGAGCTGTTTTTT.

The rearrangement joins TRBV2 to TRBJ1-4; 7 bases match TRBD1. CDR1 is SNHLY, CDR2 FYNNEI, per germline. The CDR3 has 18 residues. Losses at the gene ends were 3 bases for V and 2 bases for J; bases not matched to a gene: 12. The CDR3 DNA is TGTGCCAGCAGTGATCCGACAGGGTGGTCTGGCACTAATGAAAAACTGTTTTTT. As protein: CASSDPTGWSGTNEKLFF.

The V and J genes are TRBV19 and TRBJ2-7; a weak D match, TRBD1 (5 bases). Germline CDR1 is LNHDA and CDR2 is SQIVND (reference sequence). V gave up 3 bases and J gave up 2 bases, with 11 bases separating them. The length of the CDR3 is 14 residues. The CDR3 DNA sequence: TGTGCCAGTAGTATGATAGGGGCCACCTACGAGCAGTACTTC. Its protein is CASSMIGATYEQYF.

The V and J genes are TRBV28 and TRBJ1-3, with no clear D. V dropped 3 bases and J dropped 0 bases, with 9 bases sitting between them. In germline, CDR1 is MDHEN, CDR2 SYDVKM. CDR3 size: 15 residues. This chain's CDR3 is CASSFSGISGNTIYF. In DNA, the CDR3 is TGTGCCAGCAGTTTTAGTGGGATCTCTGGAAACACCATATATTTT.

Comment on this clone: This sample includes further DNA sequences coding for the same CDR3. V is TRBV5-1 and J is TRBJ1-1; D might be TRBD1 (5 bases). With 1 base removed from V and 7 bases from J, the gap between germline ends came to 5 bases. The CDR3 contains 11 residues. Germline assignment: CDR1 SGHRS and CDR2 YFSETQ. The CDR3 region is CASSLTGEAFF. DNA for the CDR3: TGCGCCAGCAGCTTGACAGGTGAAGCTTTCTTT.

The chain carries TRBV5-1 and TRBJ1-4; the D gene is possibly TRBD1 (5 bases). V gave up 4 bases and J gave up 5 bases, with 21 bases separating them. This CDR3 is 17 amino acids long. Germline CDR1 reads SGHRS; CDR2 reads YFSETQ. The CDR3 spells CASSQEGSGRSNEKLFF. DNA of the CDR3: TGCGCCAGCAGCCAGGAGGGTTCGGGACGGTCGAATGAAAAACTGTTTTTT.